One and the same sample provided the 27 T cell receptor beta chains below, sequenced in a study of blood T cell repertoires in COVID-19. Produced via immunoSEQ multiplex PCR; TCRdb's table is partial and in-frame only. Among fewer than 30,000 clones listed, 55% to 75% were seen once. The material sequenced was peripheral blood. These receptors all come from a boy between 2 and 10 years old with active or convalescent COVID-19.

In this sample, this clone turned up a few times. The chain links TRBV6-5 to TRBJ1-2; 9 bases line up with TRBD1. J lost 8 bases, V lost 4 bases, and 14 bases had no gene match. The V gene's germline CDR1 is MNHEY and CDR2 SVGAGI. This CDR3 contains 16 residues. CDR3 bases: TGTGCCAGCAGTTCAGCCGGGACAGGGTTTCTGGCGGGCTACACCTTC. Protein product: CASSSAGTGFLAGYTF.

The CDR3 DNA reads TGTGCCATCCGCGGGCATATCAATCAAAGCGGCAGAAATAATTCACCCCTCCACTTT. The encoded protein is CAIRGHINQSGRNNSPLHF. The chain has TRBV10-3 and TRBJ1-6; D remains ambiguous. Deletions cut 8 bases from V and 5 bases from J, with 28 bases between. There are 19 residues in the CDR3. The germline V gene has CDR1 ENHRY and CDR2 SYGVKD.

The chain couples TRBV6-5 to TRBJ2-1, with D maybe TRBD1 (5 bases). V was clipped by 2 bases and J by 7 bases, with 12 bases between them. This CDR3 spans 14 amino acids. The germline CDR1 and CDR2 sequences are MNHEY and SVGAGI. The CDR3 region is CASSYSDSLNEQFF. The CDR3 coding sequence is TGTGCCAGCAGTTACAGTGACAGCCTAAATGAGCAGTTCTTC.

The chain links TRBV4-1 to TRBJ2-1, with D perhaps TRBD2 (6 bases). Looked up from germline, CDR1 is MGHRA and CDR2 is YSYEKL. The V gene lost 0 bases and the J gene lost 4 bases, with 22 bases spanning the gap. The CDR3 contains 19 residues. The CDR3 DNA is TGCGCCAGCAGCCAAGAGGATCCTCTTTACAGCGGGCGTTACAATGAGCAGTTCTTC. Amino acid sequence: CASSQEDPLYSGRYNEQFF.

This chain links TRBV20-1 with TRBJ1-3; D gene unclear. Per the germline V gene, CDR1 is DFQATT and CDR2 is SNEGSKA (reference sequence). The CDR3 sequence is 14 residues long. Between the trimmed V and J ends, which lost 3 bases and 0 bases, there was a span of 9 bases. The CDR3 sequence: CSASGDISGNTIYF. DNA for the CDR3: TGCAGTGCTAGTGGCGATATCTCTGGAAACACCATATATTTT.

The chain joins TRBV19 to TRBJ2-2; D is uncertain. CDR3 length: 11 amino acids. The V end was cut by 11 bases, the J end by 7 bases, with 11 bases between. CDR1 and CDR2 (germline): LNHDA, SQIVND (reference sequence). CDR3 sequence (DNA): TGTGCCGGCTTGGAGAACGGGGAGCTGTTTTTT. Residues: CAGLENGELFF.

The chain employs TRBV28 and TRBJ1-5, with 9 nucleotides matching TRBD1. CDR1 and CDR2 from the germline V gene are MDHEN and SYDVKM. The trim removed 6 bases at V and 4 bases at J, leaving 7 bases unmatched. The CDR3 is 15 residues long. The CDR3 DNA sequence: TGTGCCAGCAGCCCCGTGACAGGGGGTAATCAGCCCCAGCATTTT. Encoded protein: CASSPVTGGNQPQHF.

This clone was counted between two and nine times. The V and J genes are TRBV6-2 or TRBV6-3 and TRBJ2-7; tentatively, D is TRBD2 (5 bases). The CDR3 is 15 residues long. V lost 4 bases to trimming and J lost 4 bases, with 17 bases between them. Germline-derived CDR1 and CDR2 are MNHEY and SVGEGT. CDR3 residues: CASSFNSGSIYEQYF. The CDR3 bases are TGTGCCAGCAGTTTCAACTCGGGATCCATTTACGAGCAGTACTTC.

The rearrangement links TRBV5-1 to TRBJ2-7; 9 bases agree with TRBD1. V gave up 5 bases and J gave up 3 bases; unmatched junction bases: 6. The CDR3 loop spans 14 amino acids. CDR1 is SGHRS, CDR2 YFSETQ, per germline. CDR3 sequence (DNA): TGCGCCAGCAGTACCGGGACAGGGAGCTACGAGCAGTACGTC. It encodes CASSTGTGSYEQYV.

This chain uses TRBV6-5 with TRBJ2-3, with TRBD2 matching 7 bases. V dropped 6 bases and J dropped 11; count of bases not matched to a gene: 11. The CDR3 extends over 13 amino acids. CDR1 and CDR2 from the germline V gene are MNHEY and SVGAGI. CDR3 DNA sequence: TGTGCCAGCAGCTCCAGCGGGGCCTGGGAGCAGTATTTT. Translated, it gives CASSSSGAWEQYF.

This clone appeared a few times. The CDR3 is CASSLARQGSNYGYTF. The CDR3 bases are TGCGCCAGCAGCTTGGCCCGACAGGGATCGAACTATGGCTACACCTTC. The chain joins TRBV5-1 to TRBJ1-2, with 7 bases matching TRBD1. Germline values: CDR1 SGHRS, CDR2 YFSETQ. This CDR3 is 16 amino acids long. Trimming took 0 bases from V and 2 from J; bases not matched to a gene: 7.

The chain recombines TRBV2 with TRBJ2-3, with 10 bases fitting TRBD2. This CDR3 is built from 17 residues. Germline V gives CDR1 SNHLY, CDR2 FYNNEI. Unmatched junction bases numbered 5, after V lost 0 bases and J lost 2 bases. CDR3 nucleotide sequence: TGTGCCAGCAGTGAAGCGGGCCTAGCGGGGGTCACAGATACGCAGTATTTT. This gives the protein CASSEAGLAGVTDTQYF.

This clone was picked up a small number of times. The chain is built from TRBV2 and TRBJ2-3; 8 bases align to TRBD2. J was trimmed by 5 bases and V by 10 bases; bases with no gene match: 11. Germline lookup yields CDR1 SNHLY and CDR2 FYNNEI. This CDR3 contains 14 residues. In DNA form, the CDR3 reads TGTGCCACCCACGCGGGGGGCGGAGGAGATACGCAGTATTTT. Its translation is CATHAGGGGDTQYF.

The chain combines TRBV7-2 with TRBJ2-7, with D tentatively TRBD1 (5 bases). This CDR3 contains 13 residues. V lost 1 base to trimming and J lost 7 bases, with 11 bases between them. The germline CDR1 and CDR2 sequences are SGHTA and FQGNSA. The CDR3 nucleotides are TGTGCCAGCAGCTTAGTTGACAGCCGAGAGCAGTACTTC. This sequence encodes CASSLVDSREQYF.

The chain employs TRBV10-2 and TRBJ2-7; tentatively, D is TRBD1 (6 bases). V was cut by 0 bases and J by 10 bases, with 10 bases left in between. This CDR3 contains 12 residues. Germline CDR1 WSHSY, CDR2 SAAADI. The CDR3 DNA reads as TGCGCCAGCAGTGAGTCGACAGGACCTCAGTACGTC. Residues: CASSESTGPQYV.

This clone has a single count. The chain uses TRBV24-1 and TRBJ2-5; tentatively, D is TRBD1 (6 bases). The germline gives CDR1 KGHDR, CDR2 SFDVKD. The CDR3 is 16 residues long. Deletions cut 4 bases from V and 4 bases from J, with 18 bases between. CDR3 loop: CATSDLGRGNGETQYF. The CDR3 nucleotides are TGTGCCACCAGTGACCTGGGTAGGGGGAATGGAGAGACCCAGTACTTC.

This clone was recorded once. The V gene is TRBV28, the J gene TRBJ1-4, with 7 positions matching TRBD1. CDR1 MDHEN and CDR2 SYDVKM come from the germline V gene. CDR3 length: 16 amino acids. J lost 8 bases, V lost 2 bases, and 11 bases had no gene match. CDR3: CASSLPTTGFVEKLFF. The DNA for the CDR3 is TGTGCCAGCAGTTTACCCACGACAGGGTTCGTGGAAAAACTGTTTTTT.

J is TRBJ2-1 and V is TRBV6-5, with 10 positions matching TRBD2. CDR1 and CDR2 (germline): MNHEY, SVGAGI. The CDR3 is 15 residues long. V trimming: 4 bases; J trimming: 4 bases; junction bases outside the gene matches: 4. CDR3 residues: CASSSSGRGYNEQFF. The CDR3 region has the DNA TGTGCCAGCAGTTCCAGCGGGAGGGGTTACAATGAGCAGTTCTTC.

In its sample, this clone was seen a few times. The genes are TRBV3-1 (or the pseudogene TRBV3-2) and TRBJ2-2; 9 nucleotides align to TRBD2. The CDR3 consists of 16 residues. Germline values: CDR1 LGHDT, CDR2 YNNKEL (reference sequence). Trimming at V came to 4 bases and at J to 8 bases, leaving 11 bases not matched to a gene. The DNA for the CDR3 is TGTGCCAGCAGCCGTGGTAGCGGGGGAAGGATTGGGGAGCTGTTTTTT. This encodes CASSRGSGGRIGELFF.

The chain uses TRBV5-5 and TRBJ2-5, with D possibly matching TRBD1 (6 bases). Germline lookup yields CDR1 SGHKS and CDR2 YYEKEE (reference sequence). V was clipped by 5 bases and J by 1 base, with 15 bases between them. This CDR3 has 15 residues. This CDR3 reads CASRGGQFSQETQYF. The CDR3 DNA is TGTGCCAGCAGGGGTGGACAGTTTTCCCAAGAGACCCAGTACTTC.

In this sample, this clone turned up once. The chain links TRBV5-8 to TRBJ2-7, with D hard to call. From germline, CDR1 is SGHTS and CDR2 YDEGEE. The V gene lost 2 bases and the J gene lost 3 bases, with 15 bases spanning the gap. The CDR3 has 15 amino acids. CDR3: CASSFVFGHHYEQYF. In DNA, the CDR3 is TGTGCCAGCAGCTTTGTTTTTGGCCATCACTACGAGCAGTACTTC. Complete variable domain (other parts from reference TRBV5-8 and TRBJ2-7): EAGVTQSPTHLIKTRGQQATLRCSPISGHTSVYWYQQALGLGLQFLLWYDEGEERNRGNFPPRFSGRQFPNYSSELNVNALELEDSALYLCASSFVFGHHYEQYFGPGTRLTVT.

The chain's CDR3 is CASSLDSGAADTQYF. CDR3 nucleotide sequence: TGCGCCAGCAGCTTGGATAGCGGAGCCGCAGATACGCAGTATTTT. The chain links TRBV5-1 to TRBJ2-3; a possible D gene is TRBD2 (6 bases). The germline CDR1 and CDR2 sequences are SGHRS and YFSETQ. V lost 0 bases and J 4 bases, leaving 12 bases between the germline ends. The length of the CDR3 is 15 residues.

This chain's CDR3 is CASRTGLAGNTDTQYF. CDR3 DNA sequence: TGTGCCAGCAGGACTGGACTAGCGGGTAACACAGATACGCAGTATTTT. The chain uses TRBV7-2 and TRBJ2-3; 11 bases align to TRBD2. CDR1 and CDR2 (germline): SGHTA, FQGNSA. The CDR3 is 16 residues long. The V segment lost 6 bases and the J segment 2 bases; nucleotides outside the gene matches: 7.

V gene TRBV10-2 combines with J gene TRBJ2-3; no reliable D call. The germline V gene has CDR1 WSHSY and CDR2 SAAADI. The CDR3 loop spans 12 amino acids. V was trimmed by 6 bases and J by 2 bases, leaving 6 bases between them. The CDR3 protein is CASSIFTDTQYF. The CDR3 coding sequence is TGCGCCAGCAGCATTTTCACAGATACGCAGTATTTT.

The sample holds a few counts of this clone. This chain's CDR3 is CASSLHSTVESTAEAFF. Here the CDR3 DNA reads TGTGCCAGCAGCTTACATTCGACAGTTGAGAGTACGGCTGAAGCTTTCTTT. This chain joins TRBV7-9 and TRBJ1-1; TRBD1 is a possible D gene (5 bases). The CDR3 totals 17 residues. V was trimmed by 2 bases and J by 6 bases, leaving 22 bases between them. Germline CDR1 reads SEHNR; CDR2 reads FQNEAQ (reference sequence).

This clone appeared a few times. The gene calls are TRBV7-2 and TRBJ2-3, with D possibly TRBD1 on 5 matching bases. Germline loops: CDR1 SGHTA, CDR2 FQGNSA. V gave up 3 bases and J gave up 4 bases, with 11 bases separating them. The CDR3 is 14 residues long. CDR3 residues: CASSLELGADTQYF. CDR3 DNA: TGTGCCAGCAGCTTGGAGCTAGGGGCAGATACGCAGTATTTT.

This clone has only one observation. The V and J genes are TRBV27 and TRBJ2-4; a possible D gene is TRBD2 (5 bases). The CDR3 spans 13 residues. Per germline, CDR1 MNHEY and CDR2 SMNVEV (reference sequence). V lost 4 bases and J 6 bases, leaving 10 bases between the germline ends. In nucleotides, the CDR3 is TGTGCCAGCAGTTATGGACTGCTAAACATTCAGTACTTC. It codes for CASSYGLLNIQYF.